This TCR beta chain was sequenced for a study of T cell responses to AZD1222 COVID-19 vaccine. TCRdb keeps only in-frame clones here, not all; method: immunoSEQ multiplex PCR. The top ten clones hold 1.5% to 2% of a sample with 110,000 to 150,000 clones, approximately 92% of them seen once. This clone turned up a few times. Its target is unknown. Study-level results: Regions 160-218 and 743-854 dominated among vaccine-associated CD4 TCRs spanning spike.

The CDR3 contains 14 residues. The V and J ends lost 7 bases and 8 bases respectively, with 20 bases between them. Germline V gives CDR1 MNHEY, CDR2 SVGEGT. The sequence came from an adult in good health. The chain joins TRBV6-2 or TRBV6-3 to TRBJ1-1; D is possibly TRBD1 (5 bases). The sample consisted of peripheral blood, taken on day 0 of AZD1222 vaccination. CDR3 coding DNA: TGTGCCAGCATCCCGATGGATGGCAGGGCAGAAGCTTTCTTT. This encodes CASIPMDGRAEAFF.